The present entry profiles one T cell receptor beta chain with its context. Germline values: CDR1 SGHTA, CDR2 FQGTGA. This CDR3 is built from 15 residues. Losses at the gene ends were 1 base for V and 1 base for J; bases not matched to a gene: 1. Measured with immunoSEQ multiplex PCR; TCRdb has only the in-frame clones, and not every one. The sample lists about 50,000 clones; 85% to 95% were seen once. The data belong to a study of T cell changes during pregnancy in multiple sclerosis. Sequencing used CD4+ T cells from peripheral blood mononuclear cells, obtained in the second trimester of pregnancy. The chain has TRBV7-3 and TRBJ1-1, with TRBD1 identical over 9 bases. The sequence derives from a female donor with multiple sclerosis, enrolled in a pregnancy study. CDR3 sequence reads: CASSLKGQGNTEAFF. In DNA form, the CDR3 reads TGTGCCAGCAGCTTAAAGGGACAGGGGAACACTGAAGCTTTCTTT.